The rows below give T cell receptor beta chains drawn from one sample of a study of blood T cells in healthy people across ages. TCRdb fed the 5' RACE reads into MiXCR, producing one record per CDR3 protein. The sample has hundreds of thousands of distinct CDR3 sequences, approximately 25% seen once. The same sample was also studied in work on T cells of mothers and their children.

Sequencing was done on a sample of blood. These receptors all stem from a boy aged 5-17 years in good health. CDR3s include the opening cysteine and the closing phenylalanine or tryptophan. The D gene is left open where the match is weak. Expanded clones are given a class, and other clones once, few, many or no size at all.

CDR3 protein: CASSAPLAPYNEQFF
CDR3 DNA: TGTGCCAGCAGCGCGCCTCTAGCGCCTTACAATGAGCAGTTCTTC
D gene: -
clone size: -
J gene: TRBJ2-1
V gene: TRBV9

CDR3 protein: CASSPESLSSYNEQFF
CDR3 DNA: TGTGCCAGCAGCCCAGAGTCACTTAGCTCCTACAATGAGCAGTTCTTC
D gene: -
clone size: few
J gene: TRBJ2-1
V gene: TRBV7-9

CDR3 protein: CASTETWVNTDTQYF
CDR3 DNA: TGTGCCAGCACCGAGACCTGGGTTAATACAGATACGCAGTATTTT
D gene: -
clone size: few
J gene: TRBJ2-3
V gene: TRBV2

CDR3 protein: CASRDDLYQETQYF
CDR3 DNA: TGTGCCAGCCGGGACGACTTGTACCAAGAGACCCAGTACTTC
D gene: -
clone size: -
J gene: TRBJ2-5
V gene: TRBV6-2/TRBV6-3

CDR3 protein: CASRVPPGSYQETQYF
CDR3 DNA: TGTGCCAGCCGCGTACCCCCAGGGTCGTACCAAGAGACCCAGTACTTC
D gene: -
clone size: -
J gene: TRBJ2-5
V gene: TRBV6-2/TRBV6-3

CDR3 protein: CASSSRTGIYGYTF
CDR3 DNA: TGTGCCAGCAGCTCGCGGACAGGGATCTATGGCTACACCTTC
D gene: TRBD1
clone size: few
J gene: TRBJ1-2
V gene: TRBV5-6

CDR3 protein: CASSQDLIPYDMTNTGELFF
CDR3 DNA: TGTGCCAGCAGCCAAGATTTAATCCCCTACGACATGACCAACACCGGGGAGCTGTTTTTT
D gene: -
clone size: many
J gene: TRBJ2-2
V gene: TRBV4-2

CDR3 protein: CASSLDGQRGHSYNEQFF
CDR3 DNA: TGTGCCAGCAGCTTAGATGGGCAGCGGGGCCACTCCTACAATGAGCAGTTCTTC
D gene: TRBD2
clone size: few
J gene: TRBJ2-1
V gene: TRBV11-2

CDR3 protein: CAISEGSGGARYTQYF
CDR3 DNA: TGTGCCATCAGTGAGGGGAGCGGGGGGGCCAGGTATACGCAGTATTTT
D gene: TRBD2
clone size: once
J gene: TRBJ2-3
V gene: TRBV10-3

CDR3 protein: CASSYRGRQDYEQYF
CDR3 DNA: TGTGCCAGCAGCTACAGGGGGCGACAGGACTACGAGCAGTACTTC
D gene: TRBD1
clone size: -
J gene: TRBJ2-7
V gene: TRBV7-8

CDR3 protein: CASRAGGGTLETQYF
CDR3 DNA: TGTGCCAGCAGGGCTGGCGGCGGGACATTAGAGACCCAGTACTTC
D gene: -
clone size: few
J gene: TRBJ2-5
V gene: TRBV12-3/TRBV12-4

CDR3 protein: CSARDQDTLNTEAFF
CDR3 DNA: TGCAGTGCTAGAGACCAGGACACGTTGAACACTGAAGCTTTCTTT
D gene: -
clone size: -
J gene: TRBJ1-1
V gene: TRBV20-1

CDR3 protein: CASSLGRGTNVLTF
CDR3 DNA: TGTGCCAGCAGCTTAGGCAGGGGAACCAACGTCCTGACTTTC
D gene: -
clone size: -
J gene: TRBJ2-6
V gene: TRBV11-2

CDR3 protein: CSASSRTSTDTQYF
CDR3 DNA: TGCAGTGCTAGCTCGCGGACCAGCACAGATACGCAGTATTTT
D gene: -
clone size: many
J gene: TRBJ2-3
V gene: TRBV20-1

CDR3 protein: CASSSDGRSYNEQFF
CDR3 DNA: TGCGCCAGCAGCTCGGACGGGCGGTCCTACAATGAGCAGTTCTTC
D gene: -
clone size: -
J gene: TRBJ2-1
V gene: TRBV5-1

CDR3 protein: CASSQDRGSRTGELFF
CDR3 DNA: TGCGCCAGCAGCCAAGACCGAGGGTCCCGGACCGGGGAGCTGTTTTTT
D gene: -
clone size: many
J gene: TRBJ2-2
V gene: TRBV4-1

CDR3 protein: CSASMGRGGYIF
CDR3 DNA: TGCAGTGCTAGTATGGGGCGCGGTGGCTACATCTTC
D gene: -
clone size: -
J gene: TRBJ1-2
V gene: TRBV20-1

CDR3 protein: CARTHTGANTEAFF
CDR3 DNA: TGTGCCAGAACCCACACAGGGGCGAACACTGAAGCTTTCTTT
D gene: TRBD1
clone size: few
J gene: TRBJ1-1
V gene: TRBV2

CDR3 protein: CASSQDSEYTEAFF
CDR3 DNA: TGCGCCAGCAGCCAAGATTCGGAGTACACTGAAGCTTTCTTT
D gene: -
clone size: many
J gene: TRBJ1-1
V gene: TRBV4-3

CDR3 protein: CATQTSGGAGEQFF
CDR3 DNA: TGTGCCACCCAGACTAGCGGGGGGGCTGGGGAGCAGTTCTTC
D gene: TRBD2
clone size: few
J gene: TRBJ2-1
V gene: TRBV24-1

CDR3 protein: CASSLSGRSKLFF
CDR3 DNA: TGCGCCAGCAGCTTATCAGGGAGGAGTAAGCTTTTCTTT
D gene: -
clone size: -
J gene: TRBJ1-1
V gene: TRBV5-1

CDR3 protein: CASRPGPNEKLFF
CDR3 DNA: TGTGCCAGCCGCCCAGGGCCTAATGAAAAACTGTTTTTT
D gene: -
clone size: -
J gene: TRBJ1-4
V gene: TRBV7-2

CDR3 protein: CSARDVLSGRAHEQFF
CDR3 DNA: TGCAGTGCTAGAGATGTCCTTAGCGGGAGGGCCCATGAGCAGTTCTTC
D gene: TRBD2
clone size: -
J gene: TRBJ2-1
V gene: TRBV20-1

CDR3 protein: CASGRGQALSGANVLTF
CDR3 DNA: TGTGCCAGCGGTAGGGGACAGGCTCTCTCTGGGGCCAACGTCCTGACTTTC
D gene: TRBD1
clone size: few
J gene: TRBJ2-6
V gene: TRBV7-6

CDR3 protein: CASSSWTSGEHSYEQYF
CDR3 DNA: TGTGCCAGCTCATCATGGACTAGCGGGGAGCACTCCTACGAGCAGTACTTC
D gene: TRBD2
clone size: -
J gene: TRBJ2-7
V gene: TRBV18

CDR3 protein: CASSDPGLATNEQFF
CDR3 DNA: TGTGCCAGCAGCGACCCGGGACTAGCTACAAATGAGCAGTTCTTC
D gene: TRBD2
clone size: few
J gene: TRBJ2-1
V gene: TRBV3-1

CDR3 protein: CASSSGQGTNEKLFF
CDR3 DNA: TGTGCCAGCAGCTCGGGACAGGGGACTAATGAAAAACTGTTTTTT
D gene: TRBD1
clone size: few
J gene: TRBJ1-4
V gene: TRBV7-2

CDR3 protein: CASSPSASGYDQETQYF
CDR3 DNA: TGCGCCAGCAGCCCATCGGCTAGCGGGTATGACCAAGAGACCCAGTACTTC
D gene: TRBD2
clone size: -
J gene: TRBJ2-5
V gene: TRBV4-3

CDR3 protein: CASSQEGLHQPQHF
CDR3 DNA: TGCGCCAGCAGCCAAGAGGGTCTGCATCAGCCCCAGCATTTT
D gene: -
clone size: -
J gene: TRBJ1-5
V gene: TRBV4-1

CDR3 protein: CASSLRTGGNSEQYF
CDR3 DNA: TGTGCCAGCAGTCTCCGGACAGGGGGCAACAGCGAGCAGTACTTC
D gene: TRBD1
clone size: -
J gene: TRBJ2-7
V gene: TRBV12-3/TRBV12-4

CDR3 protein: CSVDGRGGDEQYF
CDR3 DNA: TGCAGCGTTGATGGGCGTGGTGGGGACGAGCAGTACTTC
D gene: -
clone size: few
J gene: TRBJ2-7
V gene: TRBV29-1

CDR3 protein: CASIPGTGGPNEQFF
CDR3 DNA: TGTGCCAGCATCCCGGGGACAGGGGGGCCTAATGAGCAGTTCTTC
D gene: TRBD1
clone size: few
J gene: TRBJ2-1
V gene: TRBV28

CDR3 protein: CASRDGLAGPAYNEQFF
CDR3 DNA: TGTGCCAGCAGGGACGGACTAGCGGGTCCCGCCTACAATGAGCAGTTCTTC
D gene: TRBD2
clone size: -
J gene: TRBJ2-1
V gene: TRBV7-9

CDR3 protein: CSASLPRRSGRDQETQYF
CDR3 DNA: TGCAGTGCTAGCCTCCCGAGACGGAGCGGGAGGGACCAAGAGACCCAGTACTTC
D gene: TRBD2
clone size: -
J gene: TRBJ2-5
V gene: TRBV20-1

CDR3 protein: CAISVTGRTDEETQYF
CDR3 DNA: TGTGCCATCAGTGTCACCGGCCGGACAGATGAAGAGACCCAGTACTTC
D gene: -
clone size: many
J gene: TRBJ2-5
V gene: TRBV10-3

CDR3 protein: CASTGLLPERTDTQYF
CDR3 DNA: TGCGCCAGCACGGGACTACTCCCGGAACGCACAGATACGCAGTATTTT
D gene: TRBD2
clone size: -
J gene: TRBJ2-3
V gene: TRBV5-1

CDR3 protein: CASSGRTSLGFYSSDTQYF
CDR3 DNA: TGTGCCAGCAGCGGAAGAACTAGCTTGGGGTTTTATTCGTCAGATACGCAGTATTTT
D gene: -
clone size: few
J gene: TRBJ2-3
V gene: TRBV7-2

CDR3 protein: CASSFRRNEHFF
CDR3 DNA: TGTGCCAGCAGCTTTAGGCGGAATGAGCACTTCTTC
D gene: -
clone size: -
J gene: TRBJ2-1
V gene: TRBV5-6

CDR3 protein: CATSRAGETQYF
CDR3 DNA: TGTGCCACCAGTAGAGCAGGGGAGACCCAGTACTTC
D gene: -
clone size: few
J gene: TRBJ2-5
V gene: TRBV15

CDR3 protein: CASSLAGGLSYNEQFF
CDR3 DNA: TGTGCCAGTAGTTTAGCGGGAGGCCTCTCCTACAATGAGCAGTTCTTC
D gene: TRBD2
clone size: few
J gene: TRBJ2-1
V gene: TRBV19

CDR3 protein: CAISEAGGPKNIQYF
CDR3 DNA: TGTGCCATCAGTGAAGCGGGGGGGCCCAAAAACATTCAGTACTTC
D gene: TRBD2
clone size: few
J gene: TRBJ2-4
V gene: TRBV10-3

CDR3 protein: CASSLEVYGETQYF
CDR3 DNA: TGCGCCAGCAGCTTGGAGGTCTACGGGGAGACCCAGTACTTC
D gene: -
clone size: many
J gene: TRBJ2-5
V gene: TRBV5-1

CDR3 protein: CASSFPGAHTQYF
CDR3 DNA: TGTGCCAGCAGTTTCCCAGGGGCTCATACGCAGTATTTT
D gene: -
clone size: -
J gene: TRBJ2-3
V gene: TRBV12-3/TRBV12-4

CDR3 protein: CASSLGGGPSNEQFF
CDR3 DNA: TGTGCCAGCAGTTTAGGCGGGGGGCCTTCGAATGAGCAGTTCTTC
D gene: TRBD2
clone size: many
J gene: TRBJ2-1
V gene: TRBV12-3/TRBV12-4

CDR3 protein: CASSLAEGGITEAFF
CDR3 DNA: TGTGCCAGCAGCTTAGCCGAGGGGGGTATCACTGAAGCTTTCTTT
D gene: -
clone size: -
J gene: TRBJ1-1
V gene: TRBV7-9

CDR3 protein: CASGRPGQAYNEQFF
CDR3 DNA: TGCGCCAGCGGGCGACCGGGACAGGCCTACAATGAGCAGTTCTTC
D gene: TRBD1
clone size: few
J gene: TRBJ2-1
V gene: TRBV4-3

CDR3 protein: CASSPRPNTEAFF
CDR3 DNA: TGTGCCAGCAGTCCCCGGCCTAACACTGAAGCTTTCTTT
D gene: -
clone size: -
J gene: TRBJ1-1
V gene: TRBV28

CDR3 protein: CASRVIRDTQYF
CDR3 DNA: TGTGCCAGCAGAGTAATACGGGATACGCAGTATTTT
D gene: -
clone size: -
J gene: TRBJ2-3
V gene: TRBV12-3/TRBV12-4

CDR3 protein: CASSLTRNTEAFF
CDR3 DNA: TGTGCCAGCAGCCTAACAAGAAACACTGAAGCTTTCTTT
D gene: -
clone size: few
J gene: TRBJ1-1
V gene: TRBV4-2

CDR3 protein: CASMEAEAFF
CDR3 DNA: TGTGCCAGCATGGAGGCTGAAGCTTTCTTT
D gene: -
clone size: once
J gene: TRBJ1-1
V gene: TRBV2

CDR3 protein: CASSNTGQSRNTIYF
CDR3 DNA: TGTGCCAGCAGCAACACGGGCCAATCAAGAAACACCATATATTTT
D gene: -
clone size: few
J gene: TRBJ1-3
V gene: TRBV7-9

CDR3 protein: CSASRLAGLSITDTQYF
CDR3 DNA: TGCAGTGCTAGTCGACTAGCGGGGCTCTCGATCACAGATACGCAGTATTTT
D gene: TRBD2
clone size: -
J gene: TRBJ2-3
V gene: TRBV20-1

CDR3 protein: CATSRDMRQGGTEAFF
CDR3 DNA: TGTGCCACCAGCAGAGATATGCGGCAGGGAGGCACTGAAGCTTTCTTT
D gene: -
clone size: few
J gene: TRBJ1-1
V gene: TRBV15

CDR3 protein: CASSSARKGETQYF
CDR3 DNA: TGTGCCAGCAGTTCGGCCAGAAAAGGAGAGACCCAGTACTTC
D gene: -
clone size: -
J gene: TRBJ2-5
V gene: TRBV28

CDR3 protein: CATSRDYLYNEQFF
CDR3 DNA: TGTGCCACCAGCAGGGACTACCTCTACAATGAGCAGTTCTTC
D gene: -
clone size: few
J gene: TRBJ2-1
V gene: TRBV15